This T cell receptor (beta chain) originates from a study of T cells expressing NK-cell markers. Germline V gives CDR1 MDHEN, CDR2 SYDVKM. The CDR3 is 14 amino acids. TCRdb reanalyzed the 5' RACE reads, giving one entry per CDR3 protein sequence and no DNA. The table for this sample gives about 450,000 distinct CDR3 sequences. Comment on this clonotype: Its specificity is unknown.

Broader study findings: Unclear, still, was the HCMV specificity of the expanded NKG2C+ T cell clones.

The clonotype comes from a woman between 18 and 69 years old in good health. What was sequenced was blood T cells: a sorted CD56 or NKG2C T cell subset, CD4+ or CD8+ T cells, or bulk PBMC T cells (not recorded which). V usage is TRBV28 and J usage is TRBJ1-1; TCRdb gives TRBD1 as the D gene, but with no DNA this cannot be confirmed. The CDR3 is CASSLADSFTEAFF.